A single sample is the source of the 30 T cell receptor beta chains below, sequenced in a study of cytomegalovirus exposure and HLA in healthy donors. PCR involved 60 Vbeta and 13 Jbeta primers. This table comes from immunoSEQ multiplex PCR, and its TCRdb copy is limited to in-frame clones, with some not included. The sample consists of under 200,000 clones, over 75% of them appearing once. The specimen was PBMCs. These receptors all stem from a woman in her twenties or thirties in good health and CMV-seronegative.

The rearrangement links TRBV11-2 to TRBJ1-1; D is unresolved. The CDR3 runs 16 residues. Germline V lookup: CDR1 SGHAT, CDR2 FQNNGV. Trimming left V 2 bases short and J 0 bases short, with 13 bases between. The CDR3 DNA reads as TGTGCCAGCAGCTTACGGACTGCAACTATGAACACTGAAGCTTTCTTT. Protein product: CASSLRTATMNTEAFF.

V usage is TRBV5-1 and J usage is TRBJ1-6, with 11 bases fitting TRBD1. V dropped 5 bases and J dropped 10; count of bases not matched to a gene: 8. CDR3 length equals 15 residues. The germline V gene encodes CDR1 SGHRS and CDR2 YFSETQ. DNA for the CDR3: TGCGCCAGCAGAACCGGGACAGGGGGATGGTCACCCCTCCACTTT. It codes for CASRTGTGGWSPLHF.

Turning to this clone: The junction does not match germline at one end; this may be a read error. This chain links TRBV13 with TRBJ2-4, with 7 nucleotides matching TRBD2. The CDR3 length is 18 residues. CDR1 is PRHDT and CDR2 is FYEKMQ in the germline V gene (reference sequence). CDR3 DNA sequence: TGTGCCAGCAGCCCGAACAACGGGGGGAGAGGGGCCAAAAACAGTCAGTACTTC. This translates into CASSPNNGGRGAKNSQYF.

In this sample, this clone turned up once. The CDR3 protein is CASSLYLAGGRGETQYF. CDR3 DNA sequence: TGTGCCAGCAGCTTGTATTTAGCGGGGGGGCGAGGAGAGACCCAGTACTTC. The V gene is TRBV5-6, the J gene TRBJ2-5, with TRBD2 matching 11 bases. This CDR3 has 17 amino acids. After removal of 1 base from V and 4 bases from J, the junction contained 9 bases not matched to a gene. The germline V gene encodes CDR1 SGHDT and CDR2 YYEEEE.

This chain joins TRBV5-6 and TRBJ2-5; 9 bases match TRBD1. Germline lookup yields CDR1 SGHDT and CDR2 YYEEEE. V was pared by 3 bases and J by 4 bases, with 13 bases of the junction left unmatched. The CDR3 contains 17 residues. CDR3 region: CASSYSAGTGYRETQYF. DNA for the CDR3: TGTGCCAGCAGCTACTCCGCCGGGACAGGGTACCGAGAGACCCAGTACTTC. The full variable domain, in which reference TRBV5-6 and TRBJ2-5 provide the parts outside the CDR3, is DAGVTQSPTHLIKTRGQQVTLRCSPKSGHDTVSWYQQALGQGPQFIFQYYEEEERQRGNFPDRFSGHQFPNYSSELNVNALLLGDSALYLCASSYSAGTGYRETQYFGPGTRLLVL.

This chain's CDR3 is CASSIDSTTNEKLFF. Written as DNA, the CDR3 is TGTGCCAGCAGCATCGACTCTACGACTAATGAAAAACTGTTTTTT. This rearrangement joins TRBV7-2 to TRBJ1-4; the D is unclear. This CDR3 spans 15 amino acids. Germline loops: CDR1 SGHTA, CDR2 FQGNSA. The V and J ends lost 5 bases and 2 bases respectively, with 12 bases between them.

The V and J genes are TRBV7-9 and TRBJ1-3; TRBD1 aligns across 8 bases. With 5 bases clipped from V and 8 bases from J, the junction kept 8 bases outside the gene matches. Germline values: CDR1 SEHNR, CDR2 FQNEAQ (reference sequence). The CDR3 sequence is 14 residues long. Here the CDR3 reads CASSRGQGSYTIYF. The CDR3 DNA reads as TGTGCCAGCAGCCGTGGACAGGGTTCTTACACCATATATTTT. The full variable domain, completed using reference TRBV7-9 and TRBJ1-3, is DTGVSQNPRHKITKRGQNVTFRCDPISEHNRLYWYRQTLGQGPEFLTYFQNEAQLEKSRLLSDRFSAERPKGSFSTLEIQRTEQGDSAMYLCASSRGQGSYTIYFGEGSWLTVV.

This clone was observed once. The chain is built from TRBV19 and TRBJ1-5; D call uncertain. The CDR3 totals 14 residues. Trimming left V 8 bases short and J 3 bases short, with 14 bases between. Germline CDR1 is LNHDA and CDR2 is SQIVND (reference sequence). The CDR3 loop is CASDREPSNQPQHF. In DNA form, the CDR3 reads TGTGCCAGTGACCGGGAGCCTTCCAATCAGCCCCAGCATTTT.

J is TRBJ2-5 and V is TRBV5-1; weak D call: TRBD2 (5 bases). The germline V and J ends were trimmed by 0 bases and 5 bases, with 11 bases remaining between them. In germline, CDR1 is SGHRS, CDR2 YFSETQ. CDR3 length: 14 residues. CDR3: CASSLGAGSETQYF. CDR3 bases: TGCGCCAGCAGCTTGGGGGCGGGTAGTGAGACCCAGTACTTC.

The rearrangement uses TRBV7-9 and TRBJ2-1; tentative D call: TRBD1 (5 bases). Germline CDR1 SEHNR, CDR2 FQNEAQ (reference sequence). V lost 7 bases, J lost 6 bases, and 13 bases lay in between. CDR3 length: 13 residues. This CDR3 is CASMGPNLNEQFF. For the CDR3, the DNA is TGTGCCAGCATGGGGCCCAACCTCAATGAGCAGTTCTTC.

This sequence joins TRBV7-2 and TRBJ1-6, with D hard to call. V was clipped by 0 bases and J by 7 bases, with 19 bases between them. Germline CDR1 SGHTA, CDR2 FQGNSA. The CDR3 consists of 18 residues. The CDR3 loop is CASSLATRSNGGNSPLHF. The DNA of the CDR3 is TGTGCCAGCAGCTTAGCGACACGATCTAACGGAGGGAATTCACCCCTCCACTTT.

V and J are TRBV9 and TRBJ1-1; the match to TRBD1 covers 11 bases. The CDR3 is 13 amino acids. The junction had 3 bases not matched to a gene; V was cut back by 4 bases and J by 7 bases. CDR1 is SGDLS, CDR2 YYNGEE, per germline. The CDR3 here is CASSRDRGNEAFF. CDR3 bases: TGTGCCAGCAGCAGGGACAGGGGGAATGAAGCTTTCTTT.

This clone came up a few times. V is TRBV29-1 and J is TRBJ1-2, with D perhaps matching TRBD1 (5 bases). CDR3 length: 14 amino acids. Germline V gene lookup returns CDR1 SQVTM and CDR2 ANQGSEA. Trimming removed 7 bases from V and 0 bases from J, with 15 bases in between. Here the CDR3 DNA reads TGCAGCGCCCTTCAGGGAGGAACTAACTATGGCTACACCTTC. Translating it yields CSALQGGTNYGYTF. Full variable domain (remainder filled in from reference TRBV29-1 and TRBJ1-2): SAVISQKPSRDICQRGTSLTIQCQVDSQVTMMFWYRQQPGQSLTLIATANQGSEATYESGFVIDKFPISRPNLTFSTLTVSNMSPEDSSIYLCSALQGGTNYGYTFGSGTRLTVV.

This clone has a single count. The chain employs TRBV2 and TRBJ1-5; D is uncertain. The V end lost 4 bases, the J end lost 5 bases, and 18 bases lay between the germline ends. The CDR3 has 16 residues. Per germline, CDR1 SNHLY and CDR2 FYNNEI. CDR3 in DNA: TGTGCCAGCAGTGCGAGGGAACTCAGATGGGATCAGCCCCAGCATTTT. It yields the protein CASSARELRWDQPQHF.

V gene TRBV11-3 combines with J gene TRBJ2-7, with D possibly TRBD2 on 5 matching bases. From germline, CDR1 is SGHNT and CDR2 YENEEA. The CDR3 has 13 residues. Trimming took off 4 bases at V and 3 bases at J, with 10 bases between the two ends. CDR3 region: CASSWTGHYEQYF. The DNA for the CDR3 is TGTGCCAGCAGCTGGACTGGCCACTACGAGCAGTACTTC.

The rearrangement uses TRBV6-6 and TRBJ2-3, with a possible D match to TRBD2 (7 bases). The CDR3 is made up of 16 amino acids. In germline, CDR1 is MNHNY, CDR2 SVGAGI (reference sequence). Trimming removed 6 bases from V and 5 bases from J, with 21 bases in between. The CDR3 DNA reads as TGTGCCAGCAGCCTGGGGCATGGGGGGGCGGTAGATACGCAGTATTTT. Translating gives CASSLGHGGAVDTQYF.

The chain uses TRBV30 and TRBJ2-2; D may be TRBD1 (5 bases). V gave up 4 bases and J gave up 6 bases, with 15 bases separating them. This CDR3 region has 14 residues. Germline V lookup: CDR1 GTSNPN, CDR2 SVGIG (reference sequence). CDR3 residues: CAWKAGKLAGELFF. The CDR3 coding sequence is TGTGCCTGGAAGGCAGGGAAGTTGGCCGGGGAGCTGTTTTTT.

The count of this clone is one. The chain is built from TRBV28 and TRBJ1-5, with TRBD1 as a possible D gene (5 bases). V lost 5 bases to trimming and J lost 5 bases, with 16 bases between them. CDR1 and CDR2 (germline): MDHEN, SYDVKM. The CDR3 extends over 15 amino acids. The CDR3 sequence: CASSPNSGKDQPQHF. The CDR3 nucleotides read TGTGCCAGCAGTCCGAATTCAGGGAAGGATCAGCCCCAGCATTTT.

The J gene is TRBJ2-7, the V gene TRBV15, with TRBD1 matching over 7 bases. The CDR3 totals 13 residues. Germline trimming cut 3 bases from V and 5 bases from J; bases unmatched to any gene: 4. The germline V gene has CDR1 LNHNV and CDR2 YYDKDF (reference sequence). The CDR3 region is CATSRDRWNEQYF. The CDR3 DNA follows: TGTGCCACCAGCAGGGACAGGTGGAACGAGCAGTACTTC.

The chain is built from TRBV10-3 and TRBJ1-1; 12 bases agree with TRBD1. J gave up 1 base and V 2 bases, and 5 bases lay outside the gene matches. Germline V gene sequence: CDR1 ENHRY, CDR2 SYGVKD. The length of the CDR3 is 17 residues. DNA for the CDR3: TGTGCCATCAGTGAGACCGGGACAGGGGGCCCGAACACTGAAGCTTTCTTT. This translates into CAISETGTGGPNTEAFF.

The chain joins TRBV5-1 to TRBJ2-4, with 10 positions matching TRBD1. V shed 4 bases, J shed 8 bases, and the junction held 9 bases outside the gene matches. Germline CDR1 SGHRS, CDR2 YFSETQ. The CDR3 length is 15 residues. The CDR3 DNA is TGCGCCAGCAGCCTCCAGGGACAGGGGTTAGACATTCAGTACTTC. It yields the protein CASSLQGQGLDIQYF.

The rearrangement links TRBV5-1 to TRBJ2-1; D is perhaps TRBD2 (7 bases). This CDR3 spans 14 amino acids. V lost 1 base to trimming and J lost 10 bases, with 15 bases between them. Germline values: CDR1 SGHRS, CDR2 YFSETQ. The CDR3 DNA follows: TGCGCCAGCAGCTTGACGGGGGGCGGCCGGGAGCAGTTCTTC. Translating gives CASSLTGGGREQFF.

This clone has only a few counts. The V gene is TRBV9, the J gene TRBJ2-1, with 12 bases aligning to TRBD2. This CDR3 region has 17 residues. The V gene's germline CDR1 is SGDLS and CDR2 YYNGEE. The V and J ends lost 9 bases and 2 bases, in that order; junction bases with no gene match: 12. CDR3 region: CATGPGLAGYTYNEQFF. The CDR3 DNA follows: TGTGCCACCGGACCGGGACTAGCGGGTTATACCTACAATGAGCAGTTCTTC.

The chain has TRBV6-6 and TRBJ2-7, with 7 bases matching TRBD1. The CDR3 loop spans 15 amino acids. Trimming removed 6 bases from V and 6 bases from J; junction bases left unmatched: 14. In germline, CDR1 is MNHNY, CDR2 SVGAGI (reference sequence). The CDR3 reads CASSFGTVPLSEQYF. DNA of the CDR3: TGTGCCAGCAGCTTCGGGACAGTCCCTCTGTCCGAGCAGTACTTC.

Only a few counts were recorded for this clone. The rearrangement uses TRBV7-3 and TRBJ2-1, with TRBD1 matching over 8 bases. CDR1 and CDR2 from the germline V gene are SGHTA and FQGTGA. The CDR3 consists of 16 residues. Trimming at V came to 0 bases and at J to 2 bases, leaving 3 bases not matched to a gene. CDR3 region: CASSLTGTGTYNEQFF. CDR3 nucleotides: TGTGCCAGCAGCTTAACCGGGACAGGAACCTACAATGAGCAGTTCTTC. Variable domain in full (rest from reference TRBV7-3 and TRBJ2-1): GAGVSQTPSNKVTEKGKYVELRCDPISGHTALYWYRQSLGQGPEFLIYFQGTGAADDSGLPNDRFFAVRPEGSVSTLKIQRTERGDSAVYLCASSLTGTGTYNEQFFGPGTRLTVL.

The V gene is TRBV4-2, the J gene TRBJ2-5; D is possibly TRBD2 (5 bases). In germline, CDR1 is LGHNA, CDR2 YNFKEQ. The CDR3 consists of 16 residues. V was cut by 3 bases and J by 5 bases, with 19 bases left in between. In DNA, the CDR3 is TGTGCCAGCAGCCAGGAGAGAGACCGGGGAAGGGAGACCCAGTACTTC. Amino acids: CASSQERDRGRETQYF.

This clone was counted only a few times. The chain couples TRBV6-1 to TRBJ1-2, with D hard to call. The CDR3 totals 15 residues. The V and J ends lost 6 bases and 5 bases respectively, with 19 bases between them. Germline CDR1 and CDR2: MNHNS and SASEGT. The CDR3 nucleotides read TGTGCCAGCAGCCCCCAGAGGACTATTGGATATGGCTACACCTTC. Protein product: CASSPQRTIGYGYTF.

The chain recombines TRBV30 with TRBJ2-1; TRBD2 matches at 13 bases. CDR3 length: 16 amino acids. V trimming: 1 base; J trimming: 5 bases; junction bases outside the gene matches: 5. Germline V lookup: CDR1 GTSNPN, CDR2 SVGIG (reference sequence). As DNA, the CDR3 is TGTGCCTGGAGTGGACTAGCGGGGGGCCCTAACAATGAGCAGTTCTTC. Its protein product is CAWSGLAGGPNNEQFF.

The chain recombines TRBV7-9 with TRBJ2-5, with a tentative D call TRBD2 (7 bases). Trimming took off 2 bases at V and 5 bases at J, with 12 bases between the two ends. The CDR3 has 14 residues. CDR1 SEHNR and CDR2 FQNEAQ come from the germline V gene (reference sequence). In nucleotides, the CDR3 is TGTGCCAGCAGCTTAAGGGGGGGTTTGGAGACCCAGTACTTC. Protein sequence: CASSLRGGLETQYF.

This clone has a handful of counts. CDR3 sequence (DNA): TGTGCCAGCAGACACTCGGGGCAGGGGTTCAACCTCGTCTATGGCTACACCTTC. Amino acids: CASRHSGQGFNLVYGYTF. The chain has TRBV5-4 and TRBJ1-2, with D possibly matching TRBD1 (6 bases). The CDR3 is 18 residues long. The germline CDR1 and CDR2 sequences are SGHNT and YYREEE (reference sequence). V was trimmed by 5 bases and J by 4 bases, leaving 27 bases between them. Full variable domain (remainder filled in from reference TRBV5-4 and TRBJ1-2): ETGVTQSPTHLIKTRGQQVTLRCSSQSGHNTVSWYQQALGQGPQFIFQYYREEENGRGNFPPRFSGLQFPNYSSELNVNALELDDSALYLCASRHSGQGFNLVYGYTFGSGTRLTVV.